Listed below are T cell receptor beta chains from one sample, sequenced in a study of quantifying T cell responses using KT2 cells. TCRdb re-called the UMI-ligation and nested PCR reads with MiXCR, one entry per CDR3 protein. There are around 56,000 distinct CDR3 sequences in the sample; roughly an eighth occur only once, and approximately 9.4% lies in the top ten. Material: PBMCs spiked with cells of the T cell clone KT2. Receptor source: a human donor. Both conserved end residues are part of each CDR3. Each record gives: CDR3 protein, CDR3 DNA, J gene, clone size, V gene, D gene. A D gene is named only where the DNA matches it firmly. Clone sizes are given selectively: once, few, many, or a class where the clone is expanded.

CDR3aa: CSPDRVETQYF
CDR3nt: TGCAGTCCCGACAGGGTAGAGACCCAGTACTTC
j_gene: TRBJ2-5
abundance: many
v_gene: TRBV20-1
d_gene: TRBD1

CDR3aa: CASSQDRREAPYEQYF
CDR3nt: TGTGCCAGCAGCCAAGATCGGCGGGAGGCCCCTTACGAGCAGTACTTC
j_gene: TRBJ2-7
abundance: few
v_gene: TRBV3-1
d_gene: TRBD2

CDR3aa: CASSQDFAENTGELFF
CDR3nt: TGTGCCAGCAGCCAAGATTTCGCAGAGAACACCGGGGAGCTGTTTTTT
j_gene: TRBJ2-2
abundance: few
v_gene: TRBV4-2
d_gene: NA

CDR3aa: CASSLADGRNIQYF
CDR3nt: TGTGCCAGCAGCCTTGCGGACGGAAGAAACATTCAGTACTTC
j_gene: TRBJ2-4
abundance: few
v_gene: TRBV11-3
d_gene: NA

CDR3aa: CASSLLGAYNEQFF
CDR3nt: TGTGCCAGCAGCTTGCTAGGGGCTTACAATGAGCAGTTCTTC
j_gene: TRBJ2-1
abundance: few
v_gene: TRBV7-2
d_gene: NA

CDR3aa: CASSQAVNTEAFF
CDR3nt: TGTGCCAGCAGCCAAGCGGTTAACACTGAAGCTTTCTTT
j_gene: TRBJ1-1
abundance: few
v_gene: TRBV14
d_gene: NA

CDR3aa: CATKQGAGGYTF
CDR3nt: TGTGCCACCAAACAGGGGGCGGGTGGCTACACCTTC
j_gene: TRBJ1-2
abundance: few
v_gene: TRBV19
d_gene: TRBD1

CDR3aa: CATSRSPSPSYEQYF
CDR3nt: TGTGCCACCAGCAGGTCTCCCTCGCCTTCCTACGAGCAGTACTTC
j_gene: TRBJ2-7
abundance: NA
v_gene: TRBV15
d_gene: NA

CDR3aa: CASSFTGLREEQFF
CDR3nt: TGTGCCAGCAGCTTTACGGGACTGCGGGAAGAGCAGTTCTTC
j_gene: TRBJ2-1
abundance: many
v_gene: TRBV7-9
d_gene: NA

CDR3aa: CASSFGHGGLGQPQHF
CDR3nt: TGTGCCAGCAGTTTTGGTCATGGAGGGTTAGGTCAGCCCCAGCATTTT
j_gene: TRBJ1-5
abundance: few
v_gene: TRBV6-2/TRBV6-3
d_gene: NA

CDR3aa: CASSSRQGANSPLHF
CDR3nt: TGCGCCAGCAGCTCCCGACAGGGGGCCAATTCACCCCTCCACTTT
j_gene: TRBJ1-6
abundance: few
v_gene: TRBV5-1
d_gene: TRBD1

CDR3aa: CASRTGSYNSPLHF
CDR3nt: TGTGCCAGCAGGACAGGATCCTATAATTCACCCCTCCACTTT
j_gene: TRBJ1-6
abundance: few
v_gene: TRBV12-3/TRBV12-4
d_gene: NA

CDR3aa: CASSSWARSGELFF
CDR3nt: TGTGCCAGTAGTAGTTGGGCGCGGTCCGGGGAGCTGTTTTTT
j_gene: TRBJ2-2
abundance: many
v_gene: TRBV19
d_gene: NA

CDR3aa: CSARDQAGLIF
CDR3nt: TGCAGTGCTAGAGATCAGGCGGGCCTGATTTTT
j_gene: TRBJ2-3
abundance: NA
v_gene: TRBV20-1
d_gene: NA